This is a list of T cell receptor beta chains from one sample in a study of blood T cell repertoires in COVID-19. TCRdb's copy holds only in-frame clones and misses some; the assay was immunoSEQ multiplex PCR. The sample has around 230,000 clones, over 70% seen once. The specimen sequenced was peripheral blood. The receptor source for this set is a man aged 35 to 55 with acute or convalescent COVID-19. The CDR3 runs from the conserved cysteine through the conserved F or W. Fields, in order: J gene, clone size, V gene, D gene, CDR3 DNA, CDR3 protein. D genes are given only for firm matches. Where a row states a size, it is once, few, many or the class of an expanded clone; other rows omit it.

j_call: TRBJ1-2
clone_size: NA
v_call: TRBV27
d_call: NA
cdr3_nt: TGTGCCAGCGCCTTGAGGGGGACCGCTACTGAGGAGGATGGCTACACCTTC
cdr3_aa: CASALRGTATEEDGYTF

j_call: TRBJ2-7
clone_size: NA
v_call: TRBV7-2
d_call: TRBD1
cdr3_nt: TGTGCCAGCAGCTTAGGAGGACAGGGGGCATACGAGCAGTACTTC
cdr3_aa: CASSLGGQGAYEQYF

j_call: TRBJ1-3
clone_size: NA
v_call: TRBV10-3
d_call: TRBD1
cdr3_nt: TGTGCCATCAGCGGTCTGAGGACAGGGAGGAGGTTT
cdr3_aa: CAISGLRTGRRF

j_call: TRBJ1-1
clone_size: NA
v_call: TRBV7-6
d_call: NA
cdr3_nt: TGTGCCAGCAGCACCCAGGCGAACACTGAAGCTTTCTTT
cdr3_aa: CASSTQANTEAFF

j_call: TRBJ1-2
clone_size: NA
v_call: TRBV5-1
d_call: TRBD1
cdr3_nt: TGCGCCAGCAGCTTGGGACAGGGGGGCTTCTATGGCTACACCTTC
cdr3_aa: CASSLGQGGFYGYTF

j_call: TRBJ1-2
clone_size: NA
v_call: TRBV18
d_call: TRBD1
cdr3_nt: TGTGCCAGCTCACTCCCGGGACAGGGTTATATGGATGGCTACACCTTC
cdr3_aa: CASSLPGQGYMDGYTF

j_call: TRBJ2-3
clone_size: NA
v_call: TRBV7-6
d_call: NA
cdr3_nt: TGTGCCAGCAGCCTGAGACCGGGACTCTCGCGTGCAGATACGCAGTATTTT
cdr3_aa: CASSLRPGLSRADTQYF

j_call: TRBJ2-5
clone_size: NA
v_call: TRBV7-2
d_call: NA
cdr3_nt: TGTGCCAGCAGCTTTCAGGGTACCCAAGAGACCCAGTACTTC
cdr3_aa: CASSFQGTQETQYF

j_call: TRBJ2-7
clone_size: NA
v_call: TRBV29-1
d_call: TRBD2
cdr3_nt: TGCAGCGTTGAAGATCCAAGCGGGAGCAGCTACGAGCAGTACTTC
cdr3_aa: CSVEDPSGSSYEQYF

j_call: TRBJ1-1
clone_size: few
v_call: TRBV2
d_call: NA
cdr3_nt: TGTGCCAGTGTAACGGGGGGCATATGGTTGAACACTGAAGCTTTCTTT
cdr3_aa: CASVTGGIWLNTEAFF

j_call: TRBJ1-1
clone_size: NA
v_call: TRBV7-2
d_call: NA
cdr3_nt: TGTGCCAGCAGCATGTACAGGGTGCACACTGAAGCTTTCTTT
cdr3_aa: CASSMYRVHTEAFF

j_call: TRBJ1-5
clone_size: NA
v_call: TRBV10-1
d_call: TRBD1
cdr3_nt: TGCGCCAGCGCCGGGACAGGGGATGGGCAGCCCCAGCATTTT
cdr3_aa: CASAGTGDGQPQHF

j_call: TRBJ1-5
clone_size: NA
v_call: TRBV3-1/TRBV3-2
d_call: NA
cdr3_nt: TGTGCCAGCAGCCAGTCCCGGGGGGGGCGTGGGCCCCAGCATTTT
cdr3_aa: CASSQSRGGRGPQHF

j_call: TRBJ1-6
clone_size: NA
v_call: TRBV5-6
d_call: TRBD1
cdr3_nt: TGTGCCAGCAGCCCTCTGACCGACAGGGCGAATTCACCCCTCCACTTT
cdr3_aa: CASSPLTDRANSPLHF

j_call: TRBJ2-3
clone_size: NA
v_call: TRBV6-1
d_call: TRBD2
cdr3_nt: TGTGCCAGCAGTGAAGCGGCGGGAGGGCCAGATACGCAGTATTTT
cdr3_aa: CASSEAAGGPDTQYF

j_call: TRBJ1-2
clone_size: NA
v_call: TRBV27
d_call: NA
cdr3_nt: TGTGCCAGCAGTTCCACCGGCCCTCAGGCTGGCTACACCTTC
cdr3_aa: CASSSTGPQAGYTF

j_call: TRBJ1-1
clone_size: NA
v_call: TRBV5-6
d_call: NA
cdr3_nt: TGTGCCAGCAGCTTGGGAGGGGAAGCTTTCTTT
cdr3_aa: CASSLGGEAFF

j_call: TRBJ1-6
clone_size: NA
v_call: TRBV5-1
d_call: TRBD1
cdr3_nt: TGCGCCAGCAGCGAGAGGACAGGGGAGGATTCACCCCTCCACTTT
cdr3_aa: CASSERTGEDSPLHF

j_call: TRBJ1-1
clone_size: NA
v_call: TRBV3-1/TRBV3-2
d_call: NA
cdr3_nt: TGTGCCAGCACCCCTAGCCGGAGCAGCACTGAAGCTTTCTTT
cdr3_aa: CASTPSRSSTEAFF

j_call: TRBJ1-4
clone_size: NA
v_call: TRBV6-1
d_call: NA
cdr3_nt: TGTGCCAGCAGTGAAGAATATCGGGGTAATGAAAAACTGTTTTTT
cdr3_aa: CASSEEYRGNEKLFF

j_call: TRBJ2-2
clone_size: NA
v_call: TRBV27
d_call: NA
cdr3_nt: TGTGCCAGTCTAGGGGGGAACACCGGGGAGCTGTTTTTT
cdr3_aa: CASLGGNTGELFF

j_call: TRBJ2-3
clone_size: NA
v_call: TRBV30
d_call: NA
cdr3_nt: TGTGCCTGGAGTCTGGGCGGGAGCACAGATACGCAGTATTTT
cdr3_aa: CAWSLGGSTDTQYF

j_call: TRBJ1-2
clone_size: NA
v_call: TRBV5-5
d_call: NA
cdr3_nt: TGTGCCAGCAGCTTGGGCGCAGGGAACTATGGCTACACCTTC
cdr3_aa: CASSLGAGNYGYTF

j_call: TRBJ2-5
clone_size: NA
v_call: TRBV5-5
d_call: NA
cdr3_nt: TGTGCCAGCAGCCCCGGACTGGGGGCGGAGACCCAGTACTTC
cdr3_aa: CASSPGLGAETQYF

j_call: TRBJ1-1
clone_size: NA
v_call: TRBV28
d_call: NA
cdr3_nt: TGTGCCAGCAGTTCAACTGCGGAGGGTGTAGTAAACACTGAAGCTTTCTTT
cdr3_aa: CASSSTAEGVVNTEAFF

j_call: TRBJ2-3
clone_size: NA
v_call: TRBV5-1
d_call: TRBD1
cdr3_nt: TGCGCCAGCAGCTACGATACCGGGACAGGGGTGCGAGATACGCAGTATTTT
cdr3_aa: CASSYDTGTGVRDTQYF

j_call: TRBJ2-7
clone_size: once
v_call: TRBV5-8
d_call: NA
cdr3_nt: TGTGCCAGCAGCCTTCAGGCAGGGCGGGAGCAGTACTTC
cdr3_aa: CASSLQAGREQYF

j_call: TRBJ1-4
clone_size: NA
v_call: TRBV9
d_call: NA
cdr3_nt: TGTGCCAGCAGCGTACGAGCGGGGGGCAATGAAAAACTGTTTTTT
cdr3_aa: CASSVRAGGNEKLFF

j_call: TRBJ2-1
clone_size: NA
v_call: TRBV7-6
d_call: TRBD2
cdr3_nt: TGTGCCAGCAGTCCGGCTAGCGGGAACTCCTACAATGAGCAGTTCTTC
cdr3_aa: CASSPASGNSYNEQFF

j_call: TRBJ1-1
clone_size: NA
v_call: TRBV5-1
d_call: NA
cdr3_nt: TGCGCCAGCAGCTTAGCCGGGTGGGACACTGAAGCTTTCTTT
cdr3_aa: CASSLAGWDTEAFF

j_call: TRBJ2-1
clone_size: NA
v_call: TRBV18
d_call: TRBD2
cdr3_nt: TGTGCCAGCTCACGACGGACGAGCGGGAGCTCCTACAATGAGCAGTTCTTC
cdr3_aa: CASSRRTSGSSYNEQFF

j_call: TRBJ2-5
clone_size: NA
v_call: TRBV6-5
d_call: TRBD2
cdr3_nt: TGTGCCAGCAGGCTAGCGGGAGACGGGGAGACCCAGTACTTC
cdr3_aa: CASRLAGDGETQYF